The rows below give T cell receptor beta chains drawn from one sample of a study of monozygotic twins with inflammatory bowel disease. TCRdb reprocessed the 5' RACE reads, with one entry per CDR3 protein and no DNA. The sample table includes 440,000 or so distinct CDR3 sequences. The sample taken for sequencing was blood. The receptors come from a human donor with ulcerative colitis or Crohn's disease, or a healthy co-twin of an affected twin (not recorded which). Both conserved end residues are part of each CDR3.

cdr3_aa: CSVEDWVAGGEAFF; v_call: TRBV29-1; j_call: TRBJ1-1
cdr3_aa: CASSLRRGANTGELFF; v_call: TRBV3-1; j_call: TRBJ2-2
cdr3_aa: CSVEFGTDTQYF; v_call: TRBV29-1; j_call: TRBJ2-3
cdr3_aa: CASSLALGTSGRREQFF; v_call: TRBV7-6; j_call: TRBJ2-1
cdr3_aa: CASSLAGTHGYTF; v_call: TRBV12-3/TRBV12-4; j_call: TRBJ1-2
cdr3_aa: CASTWVKNTQYF; v_call: TRBV12-3/TRBV12-4; j_call: TRBJ2-3
cdr3_aa: CSARDPGPPFYEQYF; v_call: TRBV20-1; j_call: TRBJ2-7
cdr3_aa: CASSPTGTLSTDTQYF; v_call: TRBV3-1; j_call: TRBJ2-3
cdr3_aa: CASNAGGWTEAFF; v_call: TRBV19; j_call: TRBJ1-1
cdr3_aa: CASKSFSYNEQFF; v_call: TRBV5-6; j_call: TRBJ2-1
cdr3_aa: CATAHRGNTEAFF; v_call: TRBV15; j_call: TRBJ1-1
cdr3_aa: CASRSPGRLNTEAFF; v_call: TRBV7-2; j_call: TRBJ1-1
cdr3_aa: CASSAVDTDTQYF; v_call: TRBV11-3; j_call: TRBJ2-3
cdr3_aa: CASSQLSAGDEQYF; v_call: TRBV4-3; j_call: TRBJ2-7
cdr3_aa: CASSQRALAGADTQYF; v_call: TRBV3-1; j_call: TRBJ2-3
cdr3_aa: CASSLALIASYNEQFF; v_call: TRBV7-8; j_call: TRBJ2-1
cdr3_aa: CASSGTERETQYF; v_call: TRBV6-1; j_call: TRBJ2-5
cdr3_aa: CASSPPSGTGPNEQFF; v_call: TRBV18; j_call: TRBJ2-1
cdr3_aa: CASSFIPSLLGELFF; v_call: TRBV7-9; j_call: TRBJ2-2
cdr3_aa: CASRTGVAQPQHF; v_call: TRBV19; j_call: TRBJ1-5
cdr3_aa: CATSLRGGNTIYF; v_call: TRBV24-1; j_call: TRBJ1-3
cdr3_aa: CASSHGSSYNEQFF; v_call: TRBV14; j_call: TRBJ2-1
cdr3_aa: CASSLDEGPNQPQHF; v_call: TRBV7-2; j_call: TRBJ1-5
cdr3_aa: CASVSTLNEKLFF; v_call: TRBV12-3/TRBV12-4; j_call: TRBJ1-4
cdr3_aa: CAISEFRGSQYGYTF; v_call: TRBV10-3; j_call: TRBJ1-2
cdr3_aa: CASSLGLTGGVITGELFF; v_call: TRBV5-1; j_call: TRBJ2-2
cdr3_aa: CAWCGGGLADTGELFF; v_call: TRBV30; j_call: TRBJ2-2
cdr3_aa: CASSLMSQFYEQYF; v_call: TRBV7-9; j_call: TRBJ2-7
cdr3_aa: CASSSRGSDYGYTF; v_call: TRBV7-2; j_call: TRBJ1-2
cdr3_aa: CASSIGRIGANQPQHF; v_call: TRBV19; j_call: TRBJ1-5
cdr3_aa: CASSPHRWTSGRVYNEQFF; v_call: TRBV3-1; j_call: TRBJ2-1
cdr3_aa: CSAPELWDGYTF; v_call: TRBV20-1; j_call: TRBJ1-2
cdr3_aa: CASSPRESSGNTIYF; v_call: TRBV18; j_call: TRBJ1-3
cdr3_aa: CATSDFDRDRVAETQYF; v_call: TRBV24-1; j_call: TRBJ2-5
cdr3_aa: CRAGGTSYEQYF; v_call: TRBV6-1; j_call: TRBJ2-7
cdr3_aa: CASSRTTRDTGELFF; v_call: TRBV3-1; j_call: TRBJ2-2
cdr3_aa: CASSFGTATEAFF; v_call: TRBV27; j_call: TRBJ1-1
cdr3_aa: CASSLVRRGNGDNEQFF; v_call: TRBV7-2; j_call: TRBJ2-1
cdr3_aa: CASSFGGDRLGDTQYF; v_call: TRBV28; j_call: TRBJ2-3
cdr3_aa: CASSSGPRTVQETQYF; v_call: TRBV5-1; j_call: TRBJ2-5
cdr3_aa: CSARDSGSVYEQYF; v_call: TRBV20-1; j_call: TRBJ2-7
cdr3_aa: CASSLWAGRGSYEQYF; v_call: TRBV7-9; j_call: TRBJ2-7
cdr3_aa: CAWSRGMNTEAFF; v_call: TRBV30; j_call: TRBJ1-1
cdr3_aa: CASTLASEGVGNTIYF; v_call: TRBV5-5; j_call: TRBJ1-3
cdr3_aa: CASTGRVLNQETQYF; v_call: TRBV25-1; j_call: TRBJ2-5
cdr3_aa: CASSGDSRETQYF; v_call: TRBV10-2; j_call: TRBJ2-5
cdr3_aa: CSVEVPPRGETFLYEQYF; v_call: TRBV29-1; j_call: TRBJ2-7
cdr3_aa: CASTEQWWADTQYF; v_call: TRBV6-2/TRBV6-3; j_call: TRBJ2-3